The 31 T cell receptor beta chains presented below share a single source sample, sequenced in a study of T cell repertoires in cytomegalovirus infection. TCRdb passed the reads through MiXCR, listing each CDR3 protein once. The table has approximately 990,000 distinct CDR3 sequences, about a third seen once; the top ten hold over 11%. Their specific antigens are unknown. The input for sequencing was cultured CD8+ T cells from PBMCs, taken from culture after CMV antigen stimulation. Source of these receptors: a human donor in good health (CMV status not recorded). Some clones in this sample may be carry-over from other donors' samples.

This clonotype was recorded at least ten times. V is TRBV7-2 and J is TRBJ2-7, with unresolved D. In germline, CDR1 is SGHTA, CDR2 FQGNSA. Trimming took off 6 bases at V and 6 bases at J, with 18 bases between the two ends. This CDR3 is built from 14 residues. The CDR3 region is CASRPSDDIFEQYV. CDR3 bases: TGTGCCAGCAGACCTTCGGACGATATTTTCGAGCAGTACGTC.

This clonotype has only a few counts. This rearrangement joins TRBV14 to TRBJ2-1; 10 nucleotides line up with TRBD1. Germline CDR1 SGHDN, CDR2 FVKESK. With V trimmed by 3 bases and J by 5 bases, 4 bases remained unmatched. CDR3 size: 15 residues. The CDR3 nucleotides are TGTGCCAGCAGCCATAGAGGGACAGGGGACAATGAGCAGTTCTTC. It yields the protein CASSHRGTGDNEQFF.

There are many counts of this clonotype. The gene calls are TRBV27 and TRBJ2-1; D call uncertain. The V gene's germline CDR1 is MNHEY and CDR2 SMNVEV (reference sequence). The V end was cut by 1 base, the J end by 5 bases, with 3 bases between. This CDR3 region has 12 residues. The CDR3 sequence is CASSLYDNEQFF. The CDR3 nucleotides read TGTGCCAGCAGTTTATATGACAATGAGCAGTTCTTC.

The CDR3 sequence: CSAFSANENYGYTF. The DNA for the CDR3 is TGCAGCGCCTTTTCAGCCAATGAGAACTATGGCTACACCTTC. The chain employs TRBV29-1 and TRBJ1-2; no clear D. Germline loops: CDR1 SQVTM, CDR2 ANQGSEA. V was trimmed by 7 bases and J by 2 bases, leaving 17 bases between them. The length of the CDR3 is 14 residues.

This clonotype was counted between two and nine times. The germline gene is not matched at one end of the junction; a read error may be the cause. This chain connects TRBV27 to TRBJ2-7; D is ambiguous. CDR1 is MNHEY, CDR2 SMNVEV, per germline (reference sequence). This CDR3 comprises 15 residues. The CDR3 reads CASSPVTGSPYQQYF. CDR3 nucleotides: TGTGCCAGCAGTCCCGTAACCGGGTCACCCTACCAGCAGTACTTC.

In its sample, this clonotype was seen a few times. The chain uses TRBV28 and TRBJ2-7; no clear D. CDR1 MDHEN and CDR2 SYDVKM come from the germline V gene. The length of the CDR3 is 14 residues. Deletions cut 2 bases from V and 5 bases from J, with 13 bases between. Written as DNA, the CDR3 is TGTGCCAGCAGTTTAATCGACCGTACGGACGAGCAGTACGTC. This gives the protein CASSLIDRTDEQYV.

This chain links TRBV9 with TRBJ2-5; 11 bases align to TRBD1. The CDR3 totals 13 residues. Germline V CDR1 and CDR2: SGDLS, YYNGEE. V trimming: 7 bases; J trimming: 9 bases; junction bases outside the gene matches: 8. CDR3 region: CASSGTGGKAQYF. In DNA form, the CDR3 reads TGTGCCAGCTCGGGGACAGGGGGAAAGGCCCAGTACTTC. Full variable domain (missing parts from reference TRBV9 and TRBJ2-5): DSGVTQTPKHLITATGQRVTLRCSPRSGDLSVYWYQQSLDQGLQFLIQYYNGEERAKGNILERFSAQQFPDLHSELNLSSLELGDSALYFCASSGTGGKAQYFGPGTRLLVL.

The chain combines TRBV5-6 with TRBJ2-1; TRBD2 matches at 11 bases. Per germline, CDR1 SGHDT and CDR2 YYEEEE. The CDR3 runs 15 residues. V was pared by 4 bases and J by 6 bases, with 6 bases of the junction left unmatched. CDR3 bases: TGTGCCAGCAGCCTAGCGGGGGGATGGTGCAATGAGCAGTTCTTC. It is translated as CASSLAGGWCNEQFF.

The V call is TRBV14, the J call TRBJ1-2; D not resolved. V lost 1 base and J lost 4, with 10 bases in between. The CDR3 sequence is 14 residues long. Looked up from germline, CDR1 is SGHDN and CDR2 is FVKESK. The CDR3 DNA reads TGTGCCAGCAGCCAAGTTAGCGACACCTATGGCTACACCTTC. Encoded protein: CASSQVSDTYGYTF.

CDR3 protein: CASSEGQTDSPLHF. CDR3 coding DNA: TGTGCCAGCAGTGAGGGACAGACTGATTCACCCCTCCACTTT. J is TRBJ1-6 and V is TRBV2; 7 bases line up with TRBD1. CDR3 length: 14 amino acids. Trimming removed 3 bases from V and 8 bases from J; junction bases left unmatched: 4. Germline assignment: CDR1 SNHLY and CDR2 FYNNEI.

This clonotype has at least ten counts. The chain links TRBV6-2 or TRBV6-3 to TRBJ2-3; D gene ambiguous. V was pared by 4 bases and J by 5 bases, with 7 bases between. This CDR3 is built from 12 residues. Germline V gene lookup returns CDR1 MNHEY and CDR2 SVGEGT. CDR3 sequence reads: CASSSLEDTQYF. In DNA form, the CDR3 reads TGTGCCAGCAGTTCCCTAGAAGATACGCAGTATTTT.

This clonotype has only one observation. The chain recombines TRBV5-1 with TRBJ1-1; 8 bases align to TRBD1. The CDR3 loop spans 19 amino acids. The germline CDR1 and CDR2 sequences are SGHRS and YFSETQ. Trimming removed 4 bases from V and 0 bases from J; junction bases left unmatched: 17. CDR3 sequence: CASSPMGGQGAWVNTEAFF. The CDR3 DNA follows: TGCGCCAGCAGCCCTATGGGAGGGCAGGGGGCATGGGTGAACACTGAAGCTTTCTTT.

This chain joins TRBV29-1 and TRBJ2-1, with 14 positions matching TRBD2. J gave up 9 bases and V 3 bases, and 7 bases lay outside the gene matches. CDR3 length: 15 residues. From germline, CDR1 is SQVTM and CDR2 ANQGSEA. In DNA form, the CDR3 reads TGCAGCGTTGAGAAGGGACTAGCGGGGGTCGGTGAGCAGTTCTTC. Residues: CSVEKGLAGVGEQFF.

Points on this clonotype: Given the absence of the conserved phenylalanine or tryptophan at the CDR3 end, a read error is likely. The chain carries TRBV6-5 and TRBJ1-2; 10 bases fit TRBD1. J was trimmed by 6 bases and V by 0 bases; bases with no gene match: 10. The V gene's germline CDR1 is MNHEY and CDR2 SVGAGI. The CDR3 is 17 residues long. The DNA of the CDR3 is TGTGCCAGCAGTTACTCTGGGACAGGGGACCTGGACAATGGCTACACCTTA. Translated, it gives CASSYSGTGDLDNGYTL.

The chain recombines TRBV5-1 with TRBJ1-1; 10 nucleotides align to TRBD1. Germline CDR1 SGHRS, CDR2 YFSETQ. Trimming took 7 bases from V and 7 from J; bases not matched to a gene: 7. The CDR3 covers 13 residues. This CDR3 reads CASSLGQGFEAFF. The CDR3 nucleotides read TGCGCCAGCTCCTTGGGACAGGGGTTTGAAGCTTTCTTT. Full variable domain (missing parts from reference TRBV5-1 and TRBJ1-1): KAGVTQTPRYLIKTRGQQVTLSCSPISGHRSVSWYQQTPGQGLQFLFEYFSETQRNKGNFPGRFSGRQFSNSRSEMNVSTLELGDSALYLCASSLGQGFEAFFGQGTRLTVV.

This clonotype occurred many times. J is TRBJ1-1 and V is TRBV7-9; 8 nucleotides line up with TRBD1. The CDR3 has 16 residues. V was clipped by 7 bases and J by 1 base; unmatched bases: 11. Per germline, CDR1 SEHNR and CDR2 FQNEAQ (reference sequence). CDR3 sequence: CASTQRTGMRNTEAFF. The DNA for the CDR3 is TGTGCCAGCACCCAACGGACAGGGATGAGGAACACTGAAGCTTTCTTT. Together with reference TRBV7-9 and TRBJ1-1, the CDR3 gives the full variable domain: DTGVSQNPRHKITKRGQNVTFRCDPISEHNRLYWYRQTLGQGPEFLTYFQNEAQLEKSRLLSDRFSAERPKGSFSTLEIQRTEQGDSAMYLCASTQRTGMRNTEAFFGQGTRLTVV.

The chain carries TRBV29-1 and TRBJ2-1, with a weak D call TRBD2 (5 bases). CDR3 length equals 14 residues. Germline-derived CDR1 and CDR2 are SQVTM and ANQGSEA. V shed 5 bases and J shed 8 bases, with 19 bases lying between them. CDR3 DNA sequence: TGCAGCGTTCTTCGTCCGGGGAATTTGGATGAGCAGTTCTTC. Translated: CSVLRPGNLDEQFF.

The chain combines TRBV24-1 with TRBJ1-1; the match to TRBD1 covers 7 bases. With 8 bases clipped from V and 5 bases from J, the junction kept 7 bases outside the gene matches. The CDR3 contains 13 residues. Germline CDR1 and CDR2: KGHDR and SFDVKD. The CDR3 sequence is CATKRGPGTEAFF. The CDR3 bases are TGTGCCACCAAGAGGGGGCCAGGGACTGAAGCTTTCTTT.

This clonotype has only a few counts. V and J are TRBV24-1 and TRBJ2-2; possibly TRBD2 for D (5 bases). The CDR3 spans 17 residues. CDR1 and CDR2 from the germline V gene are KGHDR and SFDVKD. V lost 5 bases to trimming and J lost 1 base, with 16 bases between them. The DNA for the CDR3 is TGTGCCACCAGTGCCGGAGGAACAGTACTGAACACCGGGGAGCTGTTTTTT. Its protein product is CATSAGGTVLNTGELFF.

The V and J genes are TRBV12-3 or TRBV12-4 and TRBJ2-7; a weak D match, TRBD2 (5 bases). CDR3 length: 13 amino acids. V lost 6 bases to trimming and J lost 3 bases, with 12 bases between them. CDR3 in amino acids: CASSPGSRYEQYF. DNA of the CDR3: TGTGCCAGCAGCCCGGGATCCCGCTACGAGCAGTACTTC.

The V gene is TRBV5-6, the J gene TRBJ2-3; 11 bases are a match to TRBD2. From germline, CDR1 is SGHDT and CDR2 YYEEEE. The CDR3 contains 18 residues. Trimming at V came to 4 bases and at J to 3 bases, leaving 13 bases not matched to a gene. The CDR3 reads CASSPLLIAGGPTDTQYF. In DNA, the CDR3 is TGTGCCAGCAGCCCATTACTAATAGCGGGGGGGCCGACAGATACGCAGTATTTT.

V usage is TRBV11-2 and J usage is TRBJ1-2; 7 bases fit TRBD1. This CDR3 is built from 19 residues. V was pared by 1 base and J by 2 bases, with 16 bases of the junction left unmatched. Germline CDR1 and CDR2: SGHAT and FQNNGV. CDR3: CASSLVPDYSRQGNYGYTF. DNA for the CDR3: TGTGCCAGCAGCTTAGTCCCTGACTATTCAAGACAGGGAAACTATGGCTACACCTTC.

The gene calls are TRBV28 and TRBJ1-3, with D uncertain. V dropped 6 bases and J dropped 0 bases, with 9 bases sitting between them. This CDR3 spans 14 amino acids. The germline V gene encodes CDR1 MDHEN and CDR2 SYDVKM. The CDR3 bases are TGTGCCAGCAGGCCTTCTGACTCTGGAAACACCATATATTTT. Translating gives CASRPSDSGNTIYF.

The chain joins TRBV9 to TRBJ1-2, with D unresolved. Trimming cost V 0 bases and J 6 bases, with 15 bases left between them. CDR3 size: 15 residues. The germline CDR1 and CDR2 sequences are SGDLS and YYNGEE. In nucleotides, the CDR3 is TGTGCCAGCAGCGTAGAAGGGATCTGGGCGGATGGCTACACCTTC. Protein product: CASSVEGIWADGYTF. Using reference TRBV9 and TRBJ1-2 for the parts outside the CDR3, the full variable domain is DSGVTQTPKHLITATGQRVTLRCSPRSGDLSVYWYQQSLDQGLQFLIQYYNGEERAKGNILERFSAQQFPDLHSELNLSSLELGDSALYFCASSVEGIWADGYTFGSGTRLTVV.

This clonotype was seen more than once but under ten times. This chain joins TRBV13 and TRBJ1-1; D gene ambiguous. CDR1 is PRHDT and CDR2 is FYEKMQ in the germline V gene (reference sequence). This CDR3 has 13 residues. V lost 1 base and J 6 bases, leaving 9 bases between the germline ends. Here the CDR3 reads CASSLVMEPEAFF. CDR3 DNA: TGTGCCAGCAGCTTAGTTATGGAACCTGAAGCTTTCTTT.

In nucleotides, the CDR3 is TGTGCCAGCAATTCCCTGGGCGAGCAGTACTTC. This codes for CASNSLGEQYF. The V gene is TRBV27, the J gene TRBJ2-7; D is unresolved. Per germline, CDR1 MNHEY and CDR2 SMNVEV (reference sequence). This CDR3 spans 11 amino acids. V was pared by 7 bases and J by 6 bases, with 10 bases between.

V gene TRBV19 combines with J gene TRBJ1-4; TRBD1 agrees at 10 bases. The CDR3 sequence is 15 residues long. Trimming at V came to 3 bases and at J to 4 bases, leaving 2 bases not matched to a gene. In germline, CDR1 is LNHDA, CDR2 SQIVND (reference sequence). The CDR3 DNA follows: TGTGCCAGTAGTATGGGACAGGGGTATAATGAAAAACTGTTTTTT. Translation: CASSMGQGYNEKLFF.

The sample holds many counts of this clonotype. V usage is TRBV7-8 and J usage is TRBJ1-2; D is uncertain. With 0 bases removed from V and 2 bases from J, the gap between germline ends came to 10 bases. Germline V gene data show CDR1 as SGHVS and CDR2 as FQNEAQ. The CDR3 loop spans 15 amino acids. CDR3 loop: CASSLARTPNYGYTF. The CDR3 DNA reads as TGTGCCAGCAGCTTAGCGAGGACCCCAAACTATGGCTACACCTTC.

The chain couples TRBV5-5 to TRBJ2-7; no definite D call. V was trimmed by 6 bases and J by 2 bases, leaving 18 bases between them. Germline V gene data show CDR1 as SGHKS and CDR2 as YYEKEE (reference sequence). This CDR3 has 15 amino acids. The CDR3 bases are TGTGCCAGCACCTACCCTAAGGAATACACCTACGAGCAGTACTTC. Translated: CASTYPKEYTYEQYF.

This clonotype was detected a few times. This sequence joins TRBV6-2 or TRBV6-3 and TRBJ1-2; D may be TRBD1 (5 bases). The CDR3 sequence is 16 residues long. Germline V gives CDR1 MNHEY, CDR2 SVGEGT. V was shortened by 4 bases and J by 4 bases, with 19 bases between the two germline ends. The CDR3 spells CASSSSGDGPFYGYTF. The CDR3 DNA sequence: TGTGCCAGCAGTTCCTCTGGGGACGGGCCCTTCTATGGCTACACCTTC.

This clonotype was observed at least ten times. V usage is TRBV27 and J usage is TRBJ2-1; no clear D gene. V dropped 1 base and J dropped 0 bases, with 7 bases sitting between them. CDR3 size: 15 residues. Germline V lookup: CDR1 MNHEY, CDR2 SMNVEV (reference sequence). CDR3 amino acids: CASSLYLSSYNEQFF. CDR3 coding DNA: TGTGCCAGCAGTTTATATCTCAGCTCCTACAATGAGCAGTTCTTC.